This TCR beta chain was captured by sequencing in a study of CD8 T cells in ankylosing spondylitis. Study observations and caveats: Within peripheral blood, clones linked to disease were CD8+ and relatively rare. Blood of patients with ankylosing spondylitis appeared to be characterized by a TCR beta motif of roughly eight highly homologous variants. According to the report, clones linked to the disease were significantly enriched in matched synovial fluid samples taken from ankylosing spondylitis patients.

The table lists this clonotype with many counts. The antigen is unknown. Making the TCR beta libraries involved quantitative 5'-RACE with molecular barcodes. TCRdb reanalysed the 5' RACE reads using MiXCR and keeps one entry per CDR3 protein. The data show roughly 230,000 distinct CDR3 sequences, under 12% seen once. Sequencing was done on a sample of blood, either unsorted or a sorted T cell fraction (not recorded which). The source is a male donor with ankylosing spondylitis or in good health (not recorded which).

DNA for the CDR3: TGTGCCAGCAGCCCAAACTATATACTAGCGGGGTACACCGGGGAGCTGTTTTTT. Its protein is CASSPNYILAGYTGELFF. The chain couples TRBV7-6 to TRBJ2-2; TRBD2 matches at 10 bases. Per germline, CDR1 SGHVS and CDR2 FNYEAQ. The CDR3 totals 18 residues. V dropped 5 bases and J dropped 3; count of bases not matched to a gene: 12.